One and the same sample provided the 14 T cell receptor beta chains below, sequenced in a study of regulatory T cells in long-lasting Graves disease. Time point indicated: persistent/refractory GD, antithyroid drugs over 5 years with positive TRAb. Isolated PBMC RNA provided the starting material for the TCR library. Construction of TCR beta libraries relied on iRepertoire HTBI primers and on Arm-PCR targeting CDR3 regions. MiXCR, run by TCRdb on the multiplex PCR reads, gives a single entry per CDR3 protein. The data hold around 500,000 distinct CDR3 sequences, with under 25% observed a single time. The material was peripheral blood mononuclear cells (PBMCs), obtained when the disease was refractory, from a patient treated with antithyroid drugs. The receptors here all came from a female donor with Graves disease.

This clonotype was recorded at least ten times. The CDR3 loop is CASSPGANQETQYF. The CDR3 nucleotides are TGTGCCAGCAGCCCGGGGGCTAATCAAGAGACCCAGTACTTC. The chain has TRBV6-1 and TRBJ2-5; either TRBD1 or TRBD2 may fit D (6 bases each). The germline V gene encodes CDR1 MNHNS and CDR2 SASEGT. The CDR3 contains 14 residues. V lost 6 bases to trimming and J lost 2 bases, with 13 bases between them.

The chain carries TRBV11-2 and TRBJ2-2; 10 bases are shared with TRBD1. J lost 6 bases, V lost 1 base, and 2 bases had no gene match. Germline V gene sequence: CDR1 SGHAT, CDR2 FQNNGV. The CDR3 consists of 15 residues. As DNA, the CDR3 is TGTGCCAGCAGCTTAGGGACAGGGGGTGCCGGGGAGCTGTTTTTT. Amino acids: CASSLGTGGAGELFF.

The chain's CDR3 is CASSYSTGRDEQFF. The CDR3 bases are TGTGCCAGCAGTTACTCGACCGGTCGGGATGAGCAGTTCTTC. The genes are TRBV6-6 and TRBJ2-1, with D uncertain. The germline V gene has CDR1 MNHNY and CDR2 SVGAGI (reference sequence). The CDR3 length is 14 residues. Between the trimmed V and J ends, which lost 0 bases and 8 bases, there was a span of 11 bases.

This clonotype turned up a few times. This chain uses TRBV4-3 with TRBJ1-2, with D unresolved. V lost 0 bases and J 3 bases, leaving 8 bases between the germline ends. Germline assignment: CDR1 LGHNA and CDR2 YSLEER. The CDR3 has 14 residues. The CDR3 DNA reads as TGCGCCAGCAGCCAAGATTACGGGGACTATGGCTACACCTTC. This codes for CASSQDYGDYGYTF.

This clonotype showed up many times. The chain recombines TRBV2 with TRBJ2-7, with 12 positions matching TRBD2. V gave up 3 bases and J gave up 5 bases; unmatched junction bases: 8. The CDR3 extends over 16 amino acids. Germline loops: CDR1 SNHLY, CDR2 FYNNEI. This chain's CDR3 is CASSEWLAGGGNEQYF. The CDR3 coding sequence is TGTGCCAGCAGTGAGTGGCTAGCGGGAGGGGGTAACGAGCAGTACTTC.

Only a few counts were recorded for this clonotype. This chain uses TRBV10-3 with TRBJ2-2; 9 bases align to TRBD1. V shed 5 bases and J 0 bases; nucleotides not matched to a gene: 4. The CDR3 is made up of 16 amino acids. Germline values: CDR1 ENHRY, CDR2 SYGVKD. The CDR3 DNA sequence: TGTGCCATCAGTACCAGACAGGGGGCGAACACCGGGGAGCTGTTTTTT. It encodes CAISTRQGANTGELFF.

In its sample, this clonotype was seen many times. The V and J genes are TRBV27 and TRBJ2-7; tentatively, D is TRBD1 (6 bases). CDR1 MNHEY and CDR2 SMNVEV come from the germline V gene (reference sequence). V lost 3 bases, J lost 1 base, and 13 bases lay in between. The CDR3 spans 15 residues. As DNA, the CDR3 is TGTGCCAGCAGTTTGCAGGGGTATCATTCCTACGAGCAGTACTTC. Its translation is CASSLQGYHSYEQYF.

The CDR3 reads CACAGLEGEQFF. CDR3 DNA: TGTGCCTGTGCGGGACTAGAGGGTGAGCAGTTCTTC. The chain links TRBV30 to TRBJ2-1; 8 bases align to TRBD2. The ends lost 6 bases at V and 9 bases at J; junction bases unmatched: 7. The CDR3 totals 12 residues. The germline V gene encodes CDR1 GTSNPN and CDR2 SVGIG (reference sequence).

The rearrangement uses TRBV2 and TRBJ2-5; TRBD2 matches at 10 bases. Trimming cost V 6 bases and J 5 bases; bases outside gene matches: 9. There are 15 residues in the CDR3. Germline loops: CDR1 SNHLY, CDR2 FYNNEI. The CDR3 protein is CASRWASGSMETQYF. Here the CDR3 DNA reads TGTGCCAGCAGGTGGGCTAGCGGGAGTATGGAGACCCAGTACTTC.

A note on this clonotype: Without the conserved terminal phenylalanine or tryptophan, this CDR3 likely stems from a read error. The rearrangement links TRBV6-2 or TRBV6-3 to TRBJ1-1, with TRBD1 as a possible D gene (5 bases). The germline gives CDR1 MNHEY, CDR2 SVGEGT. Between the trimmed V and J ends, which lost 5 bases and 0 bases, there was a span of 10 bases. The CDR3 is 14 residues long. CDR3 sequence reads: CASSPRGMNTEAFY. CDR3 DNA sequence: TGTGCCAGCAGTCCCCGGGGCATGAACACTGAAGCTTTCTAT.

The table lists this clonotype with many counts. The gene calls are TRBV7-9 and TRBJ1-2, with a tentative D call TRBD1 (6 bases). V was shortened by 1 base and J by 5 bases, with 14 bases between the two germline ends. The CDR3 has 15 amino acids. Germline lookup yields CDR1 SEHNR and CDR2 FQNEAQ (reference sequence). CDR3: CASSLGQGGNYGYTF. The CDR3 region has the DNA TGTGCCAGCAGCTTAGGACAAGGGGGAAATTATGGCTACACCTTC.

This chain connects TRBV18 to TRBJ2-2; 11 bases fit TRBD2. CDR1 KGHSH and CDR2 LQKENI come from the germline V gene. Trimming at V came to 0 bases and at J to 4 bases, leaving 4 bases not matched to a gene. The CDR3 has 17 residues. This CDR3 is CASSPPSLAGGTGELFF. In nucleotides, the CDR3 is TGTGCCAGCTCACCACCTTCCCTAGCGGGAGGCACCGGGGAGCTGTTTTTT.

This clonotype came up many times. The V call is TRBV28, the J call TRBJ1-2, with 7 bases fitting TRBD1. The trim removed 8 bases at V and 6 bases at J, leaving 6 bases unmatched. Germline-derived CDR1 and CDR2 are MDHEN and SYDVKM. The CDR3 runs to 12 residues. The CDR3 DNA reads as TGTGCCAGCCGCACAGGGACAGATGGCTACACCTTC. The encoded protein is CASRTGTDGYTF.

This clonotype was picked up many times. V usage is TRBV6-1 and J usage is TRBJ2-7; 9 bases align to TRBD1. The CDR3 is 12 amino acids. V shed 8 bases and J 3 bases; nucleotides not matched to a gene: 2. Germline lookup yields CDR1 MNHNS and CDR2 SASEGT. In DNA, the CDR3 is TGTGCCAGCGAGACAGGGGGCTACGAGCAGTACTTC. Translating gives CASETGGYEQYF.